This T cell receptor beta chain was observed in a study of human T cells and chemical hapten exposure. Whole-study context: Small pooled library volume differences mainly caused per-sample TCR yield variation.

The time point denotes: patch test 1, 2 weeks after DPC sensitization. This sample's treatment: therapeutic diphenylcyclopropenone sensitization with weekly scalp DPC. Unique molecular identifiers were attached to individual cDNA molecules during library preparation. TCRdb ran MiXCR on the RACE reads and lists one entry per CDR3 protein. In the table there are some 200,000 distinct CDR3 sequences, 20% to 25% of which are singletons. This clonotype was picked up a small number of times. Germline CDR1 reads DFQATT; CDR2 reads SNEGSKA (reference sequence). J gave up 5 bases and V 3 bases, and 8 bases lay outside the gene matches. CDR3 size: 16 residues.

The starting material was whole blood, obtained in connection with sensitization to the hapten diphenylcyclopropenone (DPC). This receptor was obtained from a woman aged 50 to 60 with alopecia areata. Some clones in this sample may be carry-over from other donors' samples. The chain couples TRBV20-1 to TRBJ2-7, with 15 bases lining up with TRBD2. The CDR3 DNA reads as TGCAGTGCTAGGGGACTAGCGGGAGGAGGGTTTAACGAGCAGTACTTC. Encoded protein: CSARGLAGGGFNEQYF.